Below, one TCR beta chain is given with its context. Its antigen remains unidentified. This CDR3 is 13 amino acids long. Germline V gene sequence: CDR1 LGHNA, CDR2 YNFKEQ. With V trimmed by 8 bases and J by 8 bases, 6 bases remained unmatched. The data were produced by immunoSEQ multiplex PCR, yet TCRdb's version contains in-frame clones alone and is incomplete. The repertoire holds about 40,000 clones, with about 89% as singletons. This specimen comes from a study of siplizumab effects on memory and regulatory T cells. The study, taken as a whole, reports: Alloreactive sequences traceable to unstimulated CD4+ memory cells were significantly reduced by siplizumab. Naive T cells seemed more diverse than memory cells and seemed major alloresponse contributors.

The sequencing input was naive CD4+ T cells sorted from blood. The rearrangement links TRBV4-2 to TRBJ1-4; TRBD1 aligns across 9 bases. The sequence was collected from a human donor in good health. CDR3 DNA: TGTGCCAGCCGGGGACAGGGTGGGGAAAAACTGTTTTTT. This codes for CASRGQGGEKLFF.